Listed below are T cell receptor beta chains from one sample, sequenced in a study of monozygotic twins with inflammatory bowel disease. Reanalyzing the 5' RACE reads, TCRdb keeps one entry per CDR3 protein, without DNA. Its table records approximately 120,000 distinct CDR3 sequences. Sequencing was performed on blood. These receptors all come from a human donor with ulcerative colitis or Crohn's disease, or a healthy co-twin of an affected twin (not recorded which). Both conserved end residues are part of each CDR3. Fields, in order: J gene, V gene, CDR3 protein.

>TRBJ1-4|TRBV7-9
CASSFSAGSEKLFF
>TRBJ2-3|TRBV28
CASTLGLAGGQDTQYF
>TRBJ2-1|TRBV3-1
CASSPGLVYGEQFF
>TRBJ2-1|TRBV20-1
CSAGGGVNEQFF
>TRBJ1-1|TRBV7-9
CASSARLFGAEAFF
>TRBJ1-2|TRBV6-1
CASSETGSYGYTF
>TRBJ1-2|TRBV5-1
CASGQDQGGYTF
>TRBJ2-5|TRBV15
CATSFGQETQYF
>TRBJ1-1|TRBV15
CATSRDSGPEAFF
>TRBJ1-1|TRBV18
CASSPYQGSNTEAFF
>TRBJ2-1|TRBV24-1
CATSDLGGGSGEYNEQFF
>TRBJ2-5|TRBV25-1
CASSRASGGKETQYF
>TRBJ2-7|TRBV5-1
CASSLGSHEQYF
>TRBJ2-4|TRBV11-2
CASSTGQSLAKNIQYF
>TRBJ2-7|TRBV20-1
CSAHSGGTYEQYF
>TRBJ2-1|TRBV5-6
CASSLVVTGGEQFF
>TRBJ2-4|TRBV4-1
CASSHPLAVLAKNIQYF
>TRBJ2-3|TRBV7-9
CASTPMRGYGTDTQYF
>TRBJ2-7|TRBV6-1
CASTLGAWDPYEQYF
>TRBJ2-5|TRBV3-1
CASSQKRLAGEETQYF
>TRBJ2-3|TRBV23-1
CASSHPSPSSGRGHSTDTQYF
>TRBJ2-1|TRBV5-6
CASSLTGGSSSYNEQFF
>TRBJ2-7|TRBV7-2
CASSSWGPEQYF
>TRBJ1-1|TRBV20-1
CSARDMGTEAFF
>TRBJ2-5|TRBV6-2/TRBV6-3
CASSRLPGQQETQYF
>TRBJ2-1|TRBV5-1
CASRTSSYNEQFF
>TRBJ1-2|TRBV29-1
CSAVTDSVNYGYTF
>TRBJ2-1|TRBV6-2/TRBV6-3
CASIRDGIYNEQFF
>TRBJ1-5|TRBV9
CASSIDGYSNQPQHF
>TRBJ2-1|TRBV29-1
CSVGLDSSYNEQFF
>TRBJ2-7|TRBV29-1
CSVTRSNSGYEQYF
>TRBJ1-1|TRBV20-1
CSAPQQGSTEAFF
>TRBJ2-5|TRBV6-1
CASSQDGGLGETQYF
>TRBJ2-5|TRBV7-2
CASSLRQGAETQYF
>TRBJ2-1|TRBV7-3
CASSLPTGTGNEQFF